Below, 23 T cell receptor beta chains from the same sample are listed, as sequenced in a study of blood T cell repertoires in COVID-19. Measured with immunoSEQ multiplex PCR; TCRdb has only the in-frame clones, and not every one. The data show under 300,000 clones, with roughly 80% seen just once and roughly 3.4% held by the top ten. Sequenced input: peripheral blood. These receptors originate from a woman aged 18 to 35 with acute or convalescent COVID-19.

This chain links TRBV6-5 with TRBJ1-4, with a weak D call TRBD1 (5 bases). Germline V lookup: CDR1 MNHEY, CDR2 SVGAGI. The V and J ends lost 2 bases and 7 bases respectively, with 17 bases between them. The CDR3 length is 16 residues. The CDR3 nucleotides read TGTGCCAGCAGTTACAAGTTCAGGTTGGGGGGTGAAAAACTGTTTTTT. Amino acids: CASSYKFRLGGEKLFF.

This clone has only one observation. The chain couples TRBV5-4 to TRBJ2-1; D might be TRBD2 (5 bases). The V end lost 3 bases, the J end lost 10 bases, and 11 bases lay between the germline ends. The CDR3 has 12 residues. CDR1 is SGHNT and CDR2 is YYREEE in the germline V gene (reference sequence). The CDR3 DNA follows: TGTGCCAGCAGCTCCACTAGTAGCGAGCAGTTCTTC. This gives the protein CASSSTSSEQFF.

The chain recombines TRBV19 with TRBJ1-4, with TRBD1 as a possible D gene (5 bases). Germline CDR1 LNHDA, CDR2 SQIVND (reference sequence). V was shortened by 8 bases and J by 6 bases, with 10 bases between the two germline ends. CDR3 length equals 12 residues. The CDR3 sequence: CASGGSYEKLFF. As DNA, the CDR3 is TGTGCCAGTGGGGGGAGTTATGAAAAACTGTTTTTT.

The rearrangement uses TRBV7-8 and TRBJ1-2; 7 bases fit TRBD1. Germline CDR1 SGHVS, CDR2 FQNEAQ. Germline trimming cut 3 bases from V and 3 bases from J; bases unmatched to any gene: 10. This CDR3 is built from 16 residues. The CDR3 DNA follows: TGTGCCAGCAGCTTCGGGGGTCAGGGGGGCCACTATGGCTACACCTTC. Translation: CASSFGGQGGHYGYTF.

This sequence joins TRBV14 and TRBJ2-4, with D possibly matching TRBD1 (6 bases). The germline V and J ends were trimmed by 0 bases and 0 bases, with 9 bases remaining between them. The CDR3 covers 16 residues. Germline loops: CDR1 SGHDN, CDR2 FVKESK. The CDR3 region has the DNA TGTGCCAGCAGCCAAGAACAACAGGGAGCCAAAAACATTCAGTACTTC. Translated, it gives CASSQEQQGAKNIQYF. The variable domain in full, completed from reference TRBV14 and TRBJ2-4, reads EAGVTQFPSHSVIEKGQTVTLRCDPISGHDNLYWYRRVMGKEIKFLLHFVKESKQDESGMPNNRFLAERTGGTYSTLKVQPAELEDSGVYFCASSQEQQGAKNIQYFGAGTRLSVL.

This sequence joins TRBV11-2 and TRBJ1-1, with D unclear. CDR3 length: 15 residues. V lost 3 bases, J lost 1 base, and 12 bases lay in between. Germline V CDR1 and CDR2: SGHAT, FQNNGV. This CDR3 reads CASSFSRARNTEAFF. CDR3 nucleotides: TGTGCCAGCAGCTTCTCCCGAGCACGGAACACTGAAGCTTTCTTT.

The rearrangement uses TRBV5-6 and TRBJ2-1; tentative D call: TRBD1 (5 bases). The V end lost 0 bases, the J end lost 3 bases, and 16 bases lay between the germline ends. Looked up from germline, CDR1 is SGHDT and CDR2 is YYEEEE. This CDR3 has 17 amino acids. The CDR3 here is CASSLAGPSSFYNEQFF. CDR3 DNA sequence: TGTGCCAGCAGCTTGGCAGGGCCCAGTTCGTTCTACAATGAGCAGTTCTTC.

This chain links TRBV19 with TRBJ1-3; no definite D call. Trimming cost V 5 bases and J 0 bases, with 8 bases left between them. There are 14 residues in the CDR3. Germline assignment: CDR1 LNHDA and CDR2 SQIVND (reference sequence). The CDR3 DNA follows: TGTGCCAGTAGTTCGGGAAGCTCTGGAAACACCATATATTTT. This sequence encodes CASSSGSSGNTIYF.

This clone was seen more than once but under ten times. The V call is TRBV19, the J call TRBJ1-1; 9 bases agree with TRBD1. Trimming removed 7 bases from V and 2 bases from J; junction bases left unmatched: 5. Germline lookup yields CDR1 LNHDA and CDR2 SQIVND (reference sequence). CDR3 length: 14 amino acids. CDR3 in amino acids: CASTRDRANTEAFF. CDR3 bases: TGTGCCAGTACCCGGGACAGGGCTAACACTGAAGCTTTCTTT.

The gene calls are TRBV6-5 and TRBJ1-2; perhaps TRBD1 as D (5 bases). The length of the CDR3 is 14 residues. V lost 7 bases, J lost 7 bases, and 19 bases lay in between. Per the germline V gene, CDR1 is MNHEY and CDR2 is SVGAGI. The CDR3 spells CASNSWAPQGGYTF. In DNA, the CDR3 is TGTGCCAGCAATAGTTGGGCCCCCCAGGGTGGCTACACCTTC.

J is TRBJ2-1 and V is TRBV4-2, with a tentative D call TRBD2 (6 bases). Germline CDR1 is LGHNA and CDR2 is YNFKEQ. The CDR3 has 17 residues. Trimming took 0 bases from V and 6 from J, leaving 18 bases between them. As DNA, the CDR3 is TGTGCCAGCAGCCAAGATGCACTAGCTAAGAGGAGCAATGAGCAGTTCTTC. Translating gives CASSQDALAKRSNEQFF.

The V call is TRBV10-3, the J call TRBJ2-1; 10 nucleotides align to TRBD2. Germline V gene lookup returns CDR1 ENHRY and CDR2 SYGVKD. The CDR3 is 16 amino acids. V shed 6 bases, J shed 6 bases, and the junction held 11 bases outside the gene matches. In nucleotides, the CDR3 is TGTGCCATCAGCGACCCCGGGACTAGCGAGAGCAATGAGCAGTTCTTC. This sequence encodes CAISDPGTSESNEQFF.

V usage is TRBV7-9 and J usage is TRBJ2-1, with no clear D. CDR3 length: 13 residues. Germline CDR1 and CDR2: SEHNR and FQNEAQ (reference sequence). With 4 bases removed from V and 9 bases from J, the gap between germline ends came to 13 bases. CDR3 DNA sequence: TGTGCCAGCAGCTCCACAGATGGTGCTGAGCAGTTCTTC. This gives the protein CASSSTDGAEQFF.

The rearrangement joins TRBV4-3 to TRBJ2-3, with 7 bases that match TRBD2. The CDR3 totals 16 residues. V was clipped by 1 base and J by 3 bases; unmatched bases: 7. The V gene's germline CDR1 is LGHNA and CDR2 YSLEER. CDR3 residues: CASSQGGLDPTDTQYF. The CDR3 nucleotides read TGCGCCAGCAGCCAAGGCGGACTAGATCCAACAGATACGCAGTATTTT.

The rearrangement joins TRBV19 to TRBJ2-2; 7 bases match TRBD1. Germline-derived CDR1 and CDR2 are LNHDA and SQIVND (reference sequence). The CDR3 contains 14 residues. J was trimmed by 5 bases and V by 8 bases; bases with no gene match: 8. The CDR3 spells CASGLTGATGELFF. The CDR3 nucleotides are TGTGCCAGTGGATTAACAGGGGCTACCGGGGAGCTGTTTTTT.

The chain has TRBV30 and TRBJ2-2; D remains ambiguous. CDR1 and CDR2 from the germline V gene are GTSNPN and SVGIG (reference sequence). V lost 3 bases and J lost 8, with 13 bases in between. The CDR3 spans 13 residues. Here the CDR3 reads CAWRPSVRGELFF. The DNA of the CDR3 is TGTGCCTGGAGGCCATCCGTACGGGGGGAGCTGTTTTTT. The variable domain in full, with the rest retrieved from reference TRBV30 and TRBJ2-2, is SQTIHQWPATLVQPVGSPLSLECTVEGTSNPNLYWYRQAAGRGLQLLFYSVGIGQISSEVPQNLSASRPQDRQFILSSKKLLLSDSGFYLCAWRPSVRGELFFGEGSRLTVL.

This rearrangement joins TRBV7-2 to TRBJ1-3, with no clear D. This CDR3 contains 14 residues. Germline V gene sequence: CDR1 SGHTA, CDR2 FQGNSA. V was pared by 5 bases and J by 3 bases, with 11 bases between. The CDR3 loop reads CASSPPGYGNTIYF. The CDR3, as DNA: TGTGCCAGCAGCCCCCCGGGATATGGAAACACCATATATTTT.

This clone was detected only a few times. The V call is TRBV5-6, the J call TRBJ2-7; the D gene is possibly TRBD2 (5 bases). The V gene lost 0 bases and the J gene lost 5 bases, with 21 bases spanning the gap. Looked up from germline, CDR1 is SGHDT and CDR2 is YYEEEE. The CDR3 sequence is 17 residues long. CDR3 protein: CASSLAYRQMGVDEQYF. CDR3 sequence (DNA): TGTGCCAGCAGCTTGGCCTACCGGCAGATGGGAGTCGACGAGCAGTACTTC. The variable domain in full, completed from reference TRBV5-6 and TRBJ2-7, reads DAGVTQSPTHLIKTRGQQVTLRCSPKSGHDTVSWYQQALGQGPQFIFQYYEEEERQRGNFPDRFSGHQFPNYSSELNVNALLLGDSALYLCASSLAYRQMGVDEQYFGPGTRLTVT.

The V call is TRBV24-1, the J call TRBJ2-3; no definite D call. The CDR3 consists of 13 residues. Germline CDR1 and CDR2: KGHDR and SFDVKD. V lost 1 base, J lost 5 bases, and 6 bases lay in between. DNA of the CDR3: TGTGCCACCAGTGATTTCTTCGGAGATACGCAGTATTTT. The encoded protein is CATSDFFGDTQYF.

The CDR3 loop is CASRRTLLSTDTQYF. The CDR3, as DNA: TGTGCCAGTCGGAGGACGCTCCTTAGCACAGATACGCAGTATTTT. This sequence joins TRBV19 and TRBJ2-3; TRBD2 might be the D (5 bases). This CDR3 comprises 15 residues. Germline V gene data show CDR1 as LNHDA and CDR2 as SQIVND (reference sequence). The V end lost 8 bases, the J end lost 0 bases, and 15 bases lay between the germline ends.

The chain joins TRBV4-1 to TRBJ2-1, with 8 positions matching TRBD2. The CDR3 consists of 17 residues. J gave up 2 bases and V 0 bases, and 6 bases lay outside the gene matches. The germline CDR1 and CDR2 sequences are MGHRA and YSYEKL. The CDR3 sequence: CASSQEPREAAYNEQFF. The CDR3 DNA is TGCGCCAGCAGCCAAGAGCCGCGGGAGGCCGCCTACAATGAGCAGTTCTTC.

The chain links TRBV2 to TRBJ1-5; unclear D gene. Germline assignment: CDR1 SNHLY and CDR2 FYNNEI. V dropped 0 bases and J dropped 6 bases, with 9 bases sitting between them. The CDR3 length is 14 residues. CDR3 in DNA: TGTGCCAGCAGTGAAGCGCTTCGGGTTCAGCCCCAGCATTTT. Amino acids: CASSEALRVQPQHF.

CDR3 sequence (DNA): TGCGCCAGCAGCCAAGATCTAACTGCCTCCTACAATGAGCAGTTCTTC. Translated: CASSQDLTASYNEQFF. The chain joins TRBV4-3 to TRBJ2-1; no reliable D call. Trimming removed 0 bases at V and 0 bases at J, with 9 bases between. This CDR3 is 16 amino acids long. Germline loops: CDR1 LGHNA, CDR2 YSLEER.